The following is a T cell receptor (beta chain) sequence with its context. Other DNA sequences within the sample encode an identical CDR3. Profiling relied on immunoSEQ multiplex PCR, and the TCRdb table lists in-frame clones only, not all of them. The data contain some 2,000 clones, around 79% of them seen just once; the ten biggest clones take up approximately 9%. The CDR3 contains 12 residues. The germline V and J ends were trimmed by 0 bases and 2 bases, with 0 bases remaining between them. CDR1 SEHNR and CDR2 FQNEAQ come from the germline V gene (reference sequence). The sample comes from a study of chemoradiotherapy in HPV16-positive cancers.

The source is a human donor with HPV-associated anogenital cancer. Specimen: tumor tissue, collected from a patient who underwent chemoradiotherapy. The rearrangement uses TRBV7-9 and TRBJ2-3; D is unclear. The CDR3 DNA sequence: TGTGCCAGCAGCTTAGCCACAGATACGCAGTATTTT. Translation gives CASSLATDTQYF.